The 16 T cell receptor beta chains reported below all come from one sample, sequenced in a study of cytomegalovirus exposure and HLA in healthy donors. PCR primers comprised 60 Vbeta and 13 Jbeta primers. Some clones are missing from TCRdb's copy, which holds only in-frame ones; the method was immunoSEQ multiplex PCR. The repertoire has about 70,000 clones, 55% to 65% of them found once; the top ten carry around 2.7%. Sample: PBMCs. These receptors were collected from a man aged 30 to 45 in good health and CMV-seronegative.

A word on this clone: At one of its ends the junction is not consistent with the germline gene, which may arise from a read error. The CDR3 DNA is TGTGCCAGCACACCAGGACAGGGGGGGAGAGAGACCCAGTACTTC. Its protein product is CASTPGQGGRETQYF. The chain joins TRBV18 to TRBJ2-5, with 10 bases fitting TRBD1. In germline, CDR1 is KGHSH, CDR2 LQKENI. This CDR3 comprises 15 residues.

This clone has more than one count but fewer than ten. V and J are TRBV4-1 and TRBJ1-1; D might be TRBD1 (5 bases). Per the germline V gene, CDR1 is MGHRA and CDR2 is YSYEKL. CDR3 length: 17 residues. Trimming took off 1 base at V and 0 bases at J, with 15 bases between the two ends. The CDR3 loop reads CASSQAVTDSVNTEAFF. As DNA, the CDR3 is TGCGCCAGCAGCCAAGCGGTTACCGACAGTGTGAACACTGAAGCTTTCTTT.

The chain recombines TRBV7-9 with TRBJ2-3, with TRBD2 identical over 8 bases. The germline gives CDR1 SEHNR, CDR2 FQNEAQ (reference sequence). V was pared by 0 bases and J by 4 bases, with 9 bases of the junction left unmatched. There are 17 residues in the CDR3. This CDR3 reads CASSLALGRGVADTQYF. DNA for the CDR3: TGTGCCAGCAGCTTAGCGTTGGGGCGGGGGGTCGCAGATACGCAGTATTTT.

This clone was observed a handful of times. The chain links TRBV30 to TRBJ2-3; possible D gene TRBD2, 5 bases. Germline loops: CDR1 GTSNPN, CDR2 SVGIG (reference sequence). The CDR3 length is 15 residues. V lost 0 bases and J lost 6, with 16 bases in between. CDR3 sequence reads: CAWSVRGGRSDTQYF. The CDR3 region has the DNA TGTGCCTGGAGTGTACGCGGCGGGCGGTCCGATACGCAGTATTTT.

This chain connects TRBV2 to TRBJ1-2, with TRBD1 identical over 9 bases. Germline V CDR1 and CDR2: SNHLY, FYNNEI. The CDR3 runs 16 residues. The junction had 8 bases not matched to a gene; V was cut back by 6 bases and J by 0 bases. This CDR3 reads CASSAGTGRSNYGYTF. The CDR3 DNA reads as TGTGCCAGCAGCGCCGGGACAGGGCGTTCTAACTATGGCTACACCTTC.

The chain employs TRBV4-2 and TRBJ2-5; 13 positions match TRBD2. With 5 bases clipped from V and 3 bases from J, the junction kept 6 bases outside the gene matches. This CDR3 has 16 residues. Germline V gene data show CDR1 as LGHNA and CDR2 as YNFKEQ. DNA of the CDR3: TGTGCCAGCAGCAAGACTAGCGGGGGGCCTGAAGAGACCCAGTACTTC. Its protein product is CASSKTSGGPEETQYF.

This sequence joins TRBV29-1 and TRBJ2-1, with a tentative D call TRBD1 (6 bases). The CDR3 contains 13 residues. Germline-derived CDR1 and CDR2 are SQVTM and ANQGSEA. The V end lost 5 bases, the J end lost 0 bases, and 8 bases lay between the germline ends. This chain's CDR3 is CSVRQASYNEQFF. The CDR3, as DNA: TGCAGCGTTCGACAGGCCTCCTACAATGAGCAGTTCTTC.

The gene calls are TRBV7-6 and TRBJ2-4; D uncertain. Germline loops: CDR1 SGHVS, CDR2 FNYEAQ. V shed 1 base and J shed 6 bases, with 10 bases lying between them. The CDR3 covers 14 residues. As DNA, the CDR3 is TGTGCCAGCAGCTTAGGAGGTTCGCGAAACATTCAGTACTTC. Translating it yields CASSLGGSRNIQYF. Complete variable domain (other parts from reference TRBV7-6 and TRBJ2-4): GAGVSQSPRYKVTKRGQDVALRCDPISGHVSLYWYRQALGQGPEFLTYFNYEAQQDKSGLPNDRFSAERPEGSISTLTIQRTEQRDSAMYRCASSLGGSRNIQYFGAGTRLSVL.

The genes are TRBV6-4 and TRBJ1-4; 7 nucleotides match TRBD1. CDR3 length equals 14 residues. Looked up from germline, CDR1 is MRHNA and CDR2 is SNTAGT. With V trimmed by 8 bases and J by 6 bases, 9 bases remained unmatched. The CDR3 region is CASARDSGDEKLFF. Here the CDR3 DNA reads TGTGCCAGCGCACGGGACAGTGGGGATGAAAAACTGTTTTTT.

This clone appeared a few times. The J gene is TRBJ2-5, the V gene TRBV18, with D perhaps TRBD2 (7 bases). Germline CDR1 KGHSH, CDR2 LQKENI. The germline V and J ends were trimmed by 0 bases and 5 bases, with 13 bases remaining between them. This CDR3 region has 15 residues. The CDR3 here is CASSPPVGGRETQYF. The DNA for the CDR3 is TGTGCCAGCTCACCACCGGTGGGGGGGCGTGAGACCCAGTACTTC.

The chain combines TRBV6-5 with TRBJ2-1, with D possibly TRBD1 on 5 matching bases. V was cut by 2 bases and J by 12 bases, with 17 bases left in between. The CDR3 covers 14 residues. Looked up from germline, CDR1 is MNHEY and CDR2 is SVGAGI. CDR3 DNA: TGTGCCAGCAGTTACCAACCGGATCCCCAGGGGCAGTTCTTC. This translates into CASSYQPDPQGQFF.

The rearrangement joins TRBV6-1 to TRBJ2-1; weak D call: TRBD1 (6 bases). V was pared by 5 bases and J by 2 bases, with 13 bases between. Per germline, CDR1 MNHNS and CDR2 SASEGT. The CDR3 is made up of 15 amino acids. Written as DNA, the CDR3 is TGTGCCAGCAGTAATACAGGGAACGCCTACAATGAGCAGTTCTTC. Protein product: CASSNTGNAYNEQFF.

This clone showed up just once. The chain carries TRBV4-1 and TRBJ1-4; D is perhaps TRBD1 (5 bases). CDR3 length: 16 residues. V gave up 1 base and J gave up 8 bases, with 17 bases separating them. Germline V gene data show CDR1 as MGHRA and CDR2 as YSYEKL. The CDR3 reads CASSQGLAGREEKLFF. For the CDR3, the DNA is TGCGCCAGCAGCCAAGGTCTTGCAGGGAGGGAGGAAAAACTGTTTTTT.

This clone has just one count. This chain connects TRBV30 to TRBJ1-6; 8 nucleotides agree with TRBD1. This CDR3 has 13 amino acids. Trimming at V came to 3 bases and at J to 5 bases, leaving 0 bases not matched to a gene. Germline CDR1 reads GTSNPN; CDR2 reads SVGIG (reference sequence). Written as DNA, the CDR3 is TGTGCCTGGAGGGGACAGGATAATTCACCCCTCCACTTT. Its protein product is CAWRGQDNSPLHF.

The chain is built from TRBV7-9 and TRBJ2-7; weak D call: TRBD2 (9 bases). The CDR3 consists of 15 residues. CDR1 SEHNR and CDR2 FQNEAQ come from the germline V gene (reference sequence). V lost 5 bases to trimming and J lost 3 bases, with 17 bases between them. The CDR3 loop is CASSAGGTGGYEQYF. DNA for the CDR3: TGTGCCAGCAGCGCGGGGGGGACAGGCGGCTACGAGCAGTACTTC.

This chain connects TRBV29-1 to TRBJ1-2; maybe TRBD1 (5 bases). V was pared by 4 bases and J by 4 bases, with 13 bases between. Germline V gene lookup returns CDR1 SQVTM and CDR2 ANQGSEA. There are 13 residues in the CDR3. CDR3 amino acids: CSVGGGAGYGYTF. DNA of the CDR3: TGCAGCGTTGGAGGTGGGGCCGGCTATGGCTACACCTTC.